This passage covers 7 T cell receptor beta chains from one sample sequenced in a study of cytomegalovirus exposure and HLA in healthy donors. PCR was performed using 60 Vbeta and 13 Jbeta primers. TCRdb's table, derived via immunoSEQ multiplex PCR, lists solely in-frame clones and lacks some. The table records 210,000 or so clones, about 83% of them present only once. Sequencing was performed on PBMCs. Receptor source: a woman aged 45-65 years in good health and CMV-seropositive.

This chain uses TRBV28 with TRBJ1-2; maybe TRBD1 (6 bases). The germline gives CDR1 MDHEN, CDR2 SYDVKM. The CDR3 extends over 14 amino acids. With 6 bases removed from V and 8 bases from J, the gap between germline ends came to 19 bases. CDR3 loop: CASSRTGTSDGYTF. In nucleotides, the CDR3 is TGTGCCAGCAGCCGCACCGGGACAAGCGACGGCTACACCTTC.

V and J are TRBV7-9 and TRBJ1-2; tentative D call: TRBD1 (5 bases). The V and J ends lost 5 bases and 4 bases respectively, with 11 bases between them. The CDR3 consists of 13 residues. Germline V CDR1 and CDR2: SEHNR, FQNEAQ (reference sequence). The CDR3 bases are TGTGCCAGCAGCCCGGCGGGGGGCTATGGCTACACCTTC. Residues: CASSPAGGYGYTF.

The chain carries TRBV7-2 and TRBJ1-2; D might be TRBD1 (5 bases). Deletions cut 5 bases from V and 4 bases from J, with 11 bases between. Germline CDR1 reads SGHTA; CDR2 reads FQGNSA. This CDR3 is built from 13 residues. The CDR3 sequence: CASSLTEPYGYTF. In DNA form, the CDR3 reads TGTGCCAGCAGCCTGACAGAGCCCTATGGCTACACCTTC. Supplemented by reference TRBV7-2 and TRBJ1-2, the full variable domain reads GAGVSQSPSNKVTEKGKDVELRCDPISGHTALYWYRQSLGQGLEFLIYFQGNSAPDKSGLPSDRFSAERTGGSVSTLTIQRTQQEDSAVYLCASSLTEPYGYTFGSGTRLTVV.

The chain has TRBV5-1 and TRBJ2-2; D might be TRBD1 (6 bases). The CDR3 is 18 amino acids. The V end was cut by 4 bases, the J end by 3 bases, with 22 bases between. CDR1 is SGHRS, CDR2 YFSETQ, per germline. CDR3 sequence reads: CASSNVLSLTGDTGELFF. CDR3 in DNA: TGCGCCAGCAGCAATGTCCTATCCCTGACAGGAGACACCGGGGAGCTGTTTTTT.

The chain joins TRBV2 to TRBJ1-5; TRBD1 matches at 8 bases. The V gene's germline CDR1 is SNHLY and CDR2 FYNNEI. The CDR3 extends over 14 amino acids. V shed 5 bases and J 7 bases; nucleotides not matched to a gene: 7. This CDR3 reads CASSRQGISQPQHF. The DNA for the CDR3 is TGTGCCAGCAGTCGACAGGGGATCAGCCAGCCCCAGCATTTT.

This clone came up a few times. As DNA, the CDR3 is TGTGCCAGCAGCGCCGACAGTAACACTGAAGCTTTCTTT. As protein: CASSADSNTEAFF. The V call is TRBV7-3, the J call TRBJ1-1, with a weak D call TRBD1 (5 bases). The CDR3 extends over 13 amino acids. From germline, CDR1 is SGHTA and CDR2 FQGTGA. V was cut by 5 bases and J by 2 bases, with 9 bases left in between. Full variable domain (rest looked up from reference TRBV7-3 and TRBJ1-1): GAGVSQTPSNKVTEKGKYVELRCDPISGHTALYWYRQSLGQGPEFLIYFQGTGAADDSGLPNDRFFAVRPEGSVSTLKIQRTERGDSAVYLCASSADSNTEAFFGQGTRLTVV.

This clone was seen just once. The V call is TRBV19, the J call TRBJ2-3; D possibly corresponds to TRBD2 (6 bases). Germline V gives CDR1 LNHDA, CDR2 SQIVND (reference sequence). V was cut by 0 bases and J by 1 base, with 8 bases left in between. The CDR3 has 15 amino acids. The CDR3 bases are TGTGCCAGTAGTATAGATCGGGAGCGCACAGATACGCAGTATTTT. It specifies CASSIDRERTDTQYF.